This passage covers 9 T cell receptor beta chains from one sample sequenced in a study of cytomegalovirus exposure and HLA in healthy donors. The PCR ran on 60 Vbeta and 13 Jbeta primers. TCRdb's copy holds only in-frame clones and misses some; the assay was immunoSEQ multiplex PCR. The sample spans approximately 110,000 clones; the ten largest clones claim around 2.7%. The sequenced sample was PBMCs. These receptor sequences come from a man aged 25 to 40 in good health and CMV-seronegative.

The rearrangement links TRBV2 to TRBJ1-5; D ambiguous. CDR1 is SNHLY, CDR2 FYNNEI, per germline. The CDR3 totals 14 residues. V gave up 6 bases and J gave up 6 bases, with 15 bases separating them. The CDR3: CASSGLRGSQPQHF. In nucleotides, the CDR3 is TGTGCCAGCAGCGGCCTAAGAGGGAGTCAGCCCCAGCATTTT.

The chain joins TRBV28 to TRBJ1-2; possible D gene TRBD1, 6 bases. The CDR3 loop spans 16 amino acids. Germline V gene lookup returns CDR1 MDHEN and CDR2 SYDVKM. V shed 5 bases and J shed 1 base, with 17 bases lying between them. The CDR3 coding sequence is TGTGCCAGCAGTGCCCCAGGGGCCGAGTTTAACTATGGCTACACCTTC. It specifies CASSAPGAEFNYGYTF.

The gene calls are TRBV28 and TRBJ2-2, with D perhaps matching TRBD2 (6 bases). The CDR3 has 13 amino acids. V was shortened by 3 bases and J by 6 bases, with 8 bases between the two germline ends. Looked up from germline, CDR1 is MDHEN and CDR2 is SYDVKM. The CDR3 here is CASSLEGPGELFF. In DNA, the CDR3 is TGTGCCAGCAGTTTGGAGGGGCCCGGGGAGCTGTTTTTT.

The CDR3 region has the DNA TGTGCCAGCAGCCTGACTACGGGTAGCACAGATACGCAGTATTTT. Its protein is CASSLTTGSTDTQYF. The chain uses TRBV9 and TRBJ2-3, with D possibly TRBD2 on 5 matching bases. CDR3 length: 15 amino acids. The V gene's germline CDR1 is SGDLS and CDR2 YYNGEE. The V end was cut by 4 bases, the J end by 0 bases, with 12 bases between.

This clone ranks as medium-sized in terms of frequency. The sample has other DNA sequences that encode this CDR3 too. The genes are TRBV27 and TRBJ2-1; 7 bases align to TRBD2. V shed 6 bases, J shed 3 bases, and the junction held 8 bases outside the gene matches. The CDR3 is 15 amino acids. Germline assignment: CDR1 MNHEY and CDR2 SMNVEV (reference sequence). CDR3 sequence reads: CASSPSSGHYNEQFF. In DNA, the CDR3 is TGTGCCAGCAGCCCGTCTAGCGGCCACTACAATGAGCAGTTCTTC.

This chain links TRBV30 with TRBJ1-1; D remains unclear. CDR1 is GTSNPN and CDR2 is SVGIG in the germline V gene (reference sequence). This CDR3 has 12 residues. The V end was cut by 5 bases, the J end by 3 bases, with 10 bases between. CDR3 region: CAWGERDTEAFF. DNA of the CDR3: TGTGCCTGGGGGGAGAGGGACACTGAAGCTTTCTTT.

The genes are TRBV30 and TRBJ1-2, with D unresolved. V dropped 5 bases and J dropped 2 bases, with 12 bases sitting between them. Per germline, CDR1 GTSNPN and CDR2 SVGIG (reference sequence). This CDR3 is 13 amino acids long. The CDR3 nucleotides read TGTGCCTGGCTTGTCACAACCAACTATGGCTACACCTTC. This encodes CAWLVTTNYGYTF. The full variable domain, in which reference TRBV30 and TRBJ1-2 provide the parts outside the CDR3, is SQTIHQWPATLVQPVGSPLSLECTVEGTSNPNLYWYRQAAGRGLQLLFYSVGIGQISSEVPQNLSASRPQDRQFILSSKKLLLSDSGFYLCAWLVTTNYGYTFGSGTRLTVV.

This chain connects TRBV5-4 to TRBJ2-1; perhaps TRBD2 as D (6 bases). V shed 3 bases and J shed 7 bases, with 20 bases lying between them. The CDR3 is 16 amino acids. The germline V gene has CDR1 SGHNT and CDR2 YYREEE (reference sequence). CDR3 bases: TGTGCCAGCAGCTCGAAACGGGCCCCGGAGGGGAATGAGCAGTTCTTC. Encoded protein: CASSSKRAPEGNEQFF.

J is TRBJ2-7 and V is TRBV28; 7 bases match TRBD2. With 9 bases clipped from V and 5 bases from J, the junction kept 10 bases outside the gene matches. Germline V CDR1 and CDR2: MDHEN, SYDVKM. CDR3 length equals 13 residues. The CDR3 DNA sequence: TGTGCCAGTCACGAGGGGAGGGCGGACGAGCAGTACTTC. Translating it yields CASHEGRADEQYF.